Presented here are 10 T cell receptor beta chains from one specimen sequenced in a study of Graves' ophthalmopathy and Graves' hyperthyroidism. The authors amplified TCR beta CDR3 regions, and they did so from RNA transcripts for repertoire sequencing. First-round RT-PCR employed HTBI primers, with a second-round multiplex PCR after it. Via MiXCR, TCRdb re-called the multiplex PCR reads, giving one row per CDR3 protein. The sample lists approximately 640,000 distinct CDR3 sequences; about 40% were seen once. Sequencing used peripheral blood. The receptors shown here come from an adult man with Graves' ophthalmopathy.

The table lists this clonotype with a few counts. This sequence joins TRBV9 and TRBJ1-4; no reliable D call. CDR3 length: 14 residues. Germline CDR1 SGDLS, CDR2 YYNGEE. The V gene lost 0 bases and the J gene lost 10 bases, with 13 bases spanning the gap. Written as DNA, the CDR3 is TGTGCCAGCAGCGTAGTACCGGGGTCGGGAAAACTGTTTTTT. This codes for CASSVVPGSGKLFF.

The chain links TRBV2 to TRBJ1-6; 8 bases agree with TRBD1. The CDR3 loop spans 13 amino acids. Germline-derived CDR1 and CDR2 are SNHLY and FYNNEI. Trimming cost V 8 bases and J 12 bases; bases outside gene matches: 9. The CDR3 DNA reads as TGTGCCAGCGCCTGGACAGGGAAGTTACCCCTCCACTTT. Translated: CASAWTGKLPLHF.

The genes are TRBV10-3 and TRBJ1-5; D is unclear. The germline V gene has CDR1 ENHRY and CDR2 SYGVKD. V lost 2 bases and J lost 0, with 8 bases in between. The CDR3 has 15 amino acids. The CDR3 nucleotides read TGTGCCATCAGTGAGGGATCTATTAGCAATCAGCCCCAGCATTTT. The encoded protein is CAISEGSISNQPQHF.

On this clonotype itself: This may be a read error: a much more frequent sequence differs by one nucleotide. The chain joins TRBV12-3 or TRBV12-4 to TRBJ2-7; D unclear. The V end was cut by 3 bases, the J end by 6 bases, with 6 bases between. The CDR3 length is 11 residues. Here the CDR3 DNA reads TGTGCCAGCAGTTTTTACGGCGAGCAGTACTTC. Encoded protein: CASSFYGEQYF.

Details on this clonotype: A read error may account for a junction end that differs from germline. The V gene is TRBV7-9, the J gene TRBJ2-5, with D possibly being TRBD1 or TRBD2 (5 bases each). CDR3 length: 13 residues. In germline, CDR1 is SEHNR, CDR2 FQNEAQ (reference sequence). The CDR3, as DNA: TGTGCCAGCAGCGGAGAGACCGGGACCCCAAGGCACTTC. This codes for CASSGETGTPRHF. Supplemented by reference TRBV7-9 and TRBJ2-5, the full variable domain reads DTGVSQNPRHKITKRGQNVTFRCDPISEHNRLYWYRQTLGQGPEFLTYFQNEAQLEKSRLLSDRFSAERPKGSFSTLEIQRTEQGDSAMYLCASSGETGTPRHFGPGTRLLVL.

The CDR3 region is CASSQVRGISYEQYF. In nucleotides, the CDR3 is TGTGCCAGCAGCCAAGTCCGGGGGATTTCCTACGAGCAGTACTTC. The chain has TRBV3-1 and TRBJ2-7, with a weak D call TRBD2 (6 bases). V dropped 1 base and J dropped 1 base, with 11 bases sitting between them. CDR1 LGHDT and CDR2 YNNKEL come from the germline V gene (reference sequence). The CDR3 contains 15 residues.

For this clonotype: At one of its ends the junction is not consistent with the germline gene, which may arise from a read error. The CDR3 region is CAGSGQGNSPLHF. In DNA form, the CDR3 reads TGTGCCGGCAGCGGACAGGGAAATTCACCCCTCCACTTT. The chain combines TRBV11-2 with TRBJ1-6; 8 bases line up with TRBD1. Per the germline V gene, CDR1 is SGHAT and CDR2 is FQNNGV. The CDR3 covers 13 residues.

The table lists this clonotype with many counts. The CDR3 reads CAISEKGLSSYEQYF. The DNA for the CDR3 is TGTGCCATCAGTGAGAAAGGCTTAAGCTCCTACGAGCAGTACTTC. This sequence joins TRBV10-3 and TRBJ2-7; D is unclear. V was shortened by 2 bases and J by 0 bases, with 11 bases between the two germline ends. CDR1 and CDR2 (germline): ENHRY, SYGVKD. The CDR3 runs to 15 residues.

Concerning this clonotype: One junction end disagrees with the germline gene, perhaps due to a read error. This chain uses TRBV5-8 with TRBJ1-2; TRBD1 matches at 8 bases. Germline V gives CDR1 SGHTS, CDR2 YDEGEE. CDR3 length: 15 amino acids. Here the CDR3 reads CASSQVLQGAWGYTF. CDR3 coding DNA: TGCGCCAGCAGCCAAGTTCTCCAGGGGGCGTGGGGCTACACCTTC.

CDR3 DNA sequence: TGTGCCAGCAGCCCAGGGGACAGGGGGAGTTCACCCCTCCACTTT. This sequence encodes CASSPGDRGSSPLHF. The chain couples TRBV9 to TRBJ1-6, with 11 positions matching TRBD1. Germline-derived CDR1 and CDR2 are SGDLS and YYNGEE. This CDR3 has 15 residues. Trimming cost V 4 bases and J 9 bases; bases outside gene matches: 6.